This paragraph reports one T cell receptor (beta chain). Its antigen remains unidentified. The CDR3 is 19 residues long. Germline V gene lookup returns CDR1 MGHRA and CDR2 YSYEKL. Trimming removed 2 bases from V and 7 bases from J, with 26 bases in between. The data derive from a study of shared clonotypes between healthy human individuals. Here immunoSEQ multiplex PCR was the method, and the copy in TCRdb shows in-frame clones only, minus some. The top ten clones hold approximately 0.41% of a sample with 2 million to 2.5 million clones, under 95% of them seen once. Study outcomes and limitations: The study found about 4.6% of naive CD4 clonotypes shared across a handful of donors.

The sequence came from a man between 18 and 29 years old in good health. Some clones in this sample may be carry-over from other donors' samples. Source material: naive CD4+ T cells from PBMCs. Subset indicated: CD45RA+ positively selected. The rearrangement links TRBV4-1 to TRBJ1-4; no reliable D call. DNA of the CDR3: TGCGCCAGCAGCCAATCCTCTACGGGCAGCTCTCCTACACGTGAAAAACTGTTTTTT. This sequence encodes CASSQSSTGSSPTREKLFF.